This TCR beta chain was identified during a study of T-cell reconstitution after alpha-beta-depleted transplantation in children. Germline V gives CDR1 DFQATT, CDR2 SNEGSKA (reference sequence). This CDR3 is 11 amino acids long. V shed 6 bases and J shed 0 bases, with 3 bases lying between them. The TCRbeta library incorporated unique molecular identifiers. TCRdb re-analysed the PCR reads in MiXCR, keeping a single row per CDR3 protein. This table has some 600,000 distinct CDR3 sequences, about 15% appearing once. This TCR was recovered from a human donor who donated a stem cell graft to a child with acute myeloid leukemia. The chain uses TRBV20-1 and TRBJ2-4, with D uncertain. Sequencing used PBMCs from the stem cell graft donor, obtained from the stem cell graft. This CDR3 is CSALAKNIQYF. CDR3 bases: TGCAGTGCCCTAGCCAAAAACATTCAGTACTTC.